Sequencing of this TCR beta chain was carried out in a study of identical twins (dated by TCRdb to the mid-2010s). Some background on the complete study: To test whether fetal clonotypes persist, this study deep-sequenced TCR alpha and beta repertoires from monozygotic twins, from unrelated adults of various ages, and from cord blood. To rule out contamination, replicate twin experiments were performed at different times with different library preparation protocols.

This clonotype came up a few times. Its antigen is not yet known. The sample holds no much larger clone one base away, and base qualities are not on file. V gives up 1 base and J gives up 10 bases, and the segment between their germline ends measures 11 bases. For CDR1 and CDR2, the germline V gene lists LGHNA and YNFKEQ. From cysteine to phenylalanine, the CDR3 is 13 amino acids long. Left in the record is the CDR3 DNA by itself, 39 bases read in frame from the first base. Library construction relied on 5' RACE. Sequenced on an Illumina HiSeq 2000. Template switching added a universal primer binding site, and the final cDNA carried a unique molecular identifier that allowed TCR cDNA molecules to be counted accurately. Specific primers in the conserved constant-segment region were used to synthesize first-strand cDNA for the TCR alpha and beta chains. To control for contamination, every cDNA library was double barcoded, receiving both a SMART-Mk sample barcode and Illumina barcodes. TruSeq adapter sequences and Illumina sample barcodes were added in two successive PCR steps. Sequencing of the TCR alpha and beta cDNA libraries was done on the Illumina HiSeq platform using custom primers. Per the authors' processing: Unique molecular identifiers were extracted from raw reads with MiGEC, and CDR3 positions were determined with MiXCR. For each individual, recombination models were inferred using an EM algorithm with the repgenHMM and IGoR tools. The analysis of shared clonotypes was done with the tcR package in R, with sharing normalized by the product of cloneset sizes. To study raw recombination free of thymic and clonal selection effects, out-of-frame nonproductive sequences were analyzed. TCRdb reanalyzed the raw reads on its own, using fastp at Q25 for trimming and MiXCR for clone calling, and kept in-frame beta chains. When rows share a CDR3 protein, they turn into one entry using the most common DNA and genes. For this entry, the V and J calls and clone size follow TCRdb and not the study's own pipeline. Present in this sample are 1.5 million to 2 million distinct CDR3 sequences, 25% to 35% of which were seen just once. Under 0.35% of the sample is in the top ten clones.

Here is what the overall study found, with its caveats: Because the same donors could not be followed over many years, the conclusions relied on cross-sectional statistical analysis. Compared with coincidental sharing between unrelated individuals, an excess of low generation-probability sequences was observed among out-of-frame TCR alpha sequences shared between twins. Recombination models systematically underestimated out-of-frame TCR alpha sharing in monozygotic twins but agreed with sharing between unrelated individuals. Invariant T cells such as MAIT and iNKT could partly confound zero-insertion analyses, although diverse VJ usage argued against such confounding for most clonotypes. Abundant cord blood beta clonotypes had fewer insertions, young adult naive repertoires showed a similar but weaker trend, and memory repertoires showed no such trend. A weaker excess of twin sharing was found in beta out-of-frame sequences because the signal-to-noise ratio was lowered by fewer shared sequences.

Only healthy Caucasian donors were included. Sequenced: cord blood. This chain joins TRBV4-2 to TRBJ2-1, with the D gene too uncertain to name. This clonotype was obtained from a newborn girl in good health. CDR3 protein: CASSQGPFGEQFF. The DNA sequence is given as TGTGCCAGCAGCCAAGGACCCTTTGGGGAGCAGTTCTTC.